The 9 T cell receptor beta chains below all came from one sample that was sequenced in a study of T cell repertoires in ileal Crohn's disease. Sequencing was performed with immunoSEQ multiplex PCR; in TCRdb, only in-frame clones are kept and a portion is missing. The data contain roughly 60,000 clones, about 88% of them singletons. This sample's time point: neoterminal ileum biopsy at postoperative endoscopy, about 6 months after surgery. Sequencing used ileal tissue. The receptors stem from an adult with Crohn's disease.

The chain recombines TRBV6-1 with TRBJ1-2; 8 nucleotides line up with TRBD1. The CDR3 is made up of 13 amino acids. Per the germline V gene, CDR1 is MNHNS and CDR2 is SASEGT. V lost 8 bases, J lost 8 bases, and 10 bases stayed unmatched. This chain's CDR3 is CASVLTGAGGYTF. The CDR3 region has the DNA TGTGCCAGCGTTCTGACAGGGGCAGGAGGCTACACCTTC.

J is TRBJ2-3 and V is TRBV5-1; no definite D call. There are 12 residues in the CDR3. Germline assignment: CDR1 SGHRS and CDR2 YFSETQ. V shed 7 bases and J shed 0 bases, with 6 bases lying between them. DNA of the CDR3: TGCGCCAGCTCCTTAAGCACAGATACGCAGTATTTT. Protein: CASSLSTDTQYF.

The chain combines TRBV5-4 with TRBJ2-7, with TRBD1 matching 9 bases. Germline values: CDR1 SGHNT, CDR2 YYREEE (reference sequence). V lost 4 bases to trimming and J lost 3 bases; unmatched junction nucleotides: 5. This CDR3 comprises 14 residues. The CDR3 coding sequence is TGTGCCAGCAGCCCGGGACAGGGTGTCTACGAGCAGTACGTC. This gives the protein CASSPGQGVYEQYV.

The gene calls are TRBV7-2 and TRBJ2-3; D is possibly TRBD2 (5 bases). Germline CDR1 SGHTA, CDR2 FQGNSA. With 8 bases removed from V and 6 bases from J, the gap between germline ends came to 15 bases. This CDR3 has 13 amino acids. CDR3 sequence (DNA): TGTGCCAGCGCCGCCGGCCGGAGGGATACGCAGTATTTT. Protein: CASAAGRRDTQYF.

The chain links TRBV25-1 to TRBJ1-2; TRBD1 aligns across 7 bases. The CDR3 extends over 13 amino acids. The germline gives CDR1 MGHDK, CDR2 SYGVNS. V lost 6 bases, J lost 7 bases, and 8 bases stayed unmatched. The DNA for the CDR3 is TGTGCCAGCAGCGCGACAGGGTTTCGTGGCTACACCTTC. Translating gives CASSATGFRGYTF.

The rearrangement uses TRBV29-1 and TRBJ2-7; 13 bases map to TRBD2. This CDR3 contains 18 residues. V shed 2 bases and J 0 bases; nucleotides not matched to a gene: 10. CDR1 is SQVTM, CDR2 ANQGSEA, per germline. The CDR3 protein is CSVETWGLAGQSSYEQYF. The CDR3 DNA follows: TGCAGCGTTGAAACCTGGGGACTAGCGGGACAAAGCTCCTACGAGCAGTACTTC.

The rearrangement joins TRBV7-2 to TRBJ1-1, with D possibly TRBD1 on 5 matching bases. CDR1 SGHTA and CDR2 FQGNSA come from the germline V gene. The CDR3 is 14 residues long. V lost 5 bases to trimming and J lost 0 bases, with 10 bases between them. The CDR3 nucleotides read TGTGCCAGCAGCATCCGGGGGATGAACACTGAAGCTTTCTTT. Protein sequence: CASSIRGMNTEAFF.

The V gene is TRBV5-4, the J gene TRBJ2-7, with 8 nucleotides matching TRBD1. Germline loops: CDR1 SGHNT, CDR2 YYREEE (reference sequence). Losses at the gene ends were 4 bases for V and 2 bases for J; bases not matched to a gene: 8. The CDR3 is 15 amino acids. The chain's CDR3 is CASSPNGQGAYEQYF. Here the CDR3 DNA reads TGTGCCAGCAGCCCTAATGGACAGGGCGCCTACGAGCAGTACTTC.

In this sample, this clone turned up once. The chain is built from TRBV2 and TRBJ1-2; TRBD1 is a possible D gene (5 bases). Looked up from germline, CDR1 is SNHLY and CDR2 is FYNNEI. The V and J ends lost 5 bases and 0 bases respectively, with 16 bases between them. This CDR3 is built from 16 residues. CDR3 amino acids: CASSKASPGANYGYTF. CDR3 sequence (DNA): TGTGCCAGCAGTAAGGCCTCGCCGGGGGCTAACTATGGCTACACCTTC.